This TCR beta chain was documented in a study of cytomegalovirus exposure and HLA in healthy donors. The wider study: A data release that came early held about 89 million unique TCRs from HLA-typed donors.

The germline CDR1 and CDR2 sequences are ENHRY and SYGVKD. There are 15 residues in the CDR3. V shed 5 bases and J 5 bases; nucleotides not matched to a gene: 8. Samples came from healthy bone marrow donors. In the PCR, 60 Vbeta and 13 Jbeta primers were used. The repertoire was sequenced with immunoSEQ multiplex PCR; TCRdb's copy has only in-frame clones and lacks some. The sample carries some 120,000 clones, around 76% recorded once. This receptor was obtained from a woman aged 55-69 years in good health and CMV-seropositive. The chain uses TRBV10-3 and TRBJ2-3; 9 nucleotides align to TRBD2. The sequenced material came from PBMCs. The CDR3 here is CAISPAGGPGDTQYF. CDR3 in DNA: TGTGCCATCAGTCCAGCGGGGGGCCCGGGAGATACGCAGTATTTT.